Following are 32 T cell receptor beta chains from one sample sequenced in a study of breast tumors, draining lymph nodes, adjacent tissues. Via MiXCR, TCRdb re-called the multiplex PCR reads, giving one row per CDR3 protein. The sample has approximately 200,000 distinct CDR3 sequences; around 29% are singletons. Axillary draining lymph nodes of breast cancer patients supplied the node samples. The sequenced material came from axillary lymph node tissue. These receptor sequences come from a female donor with breast cancer. Some clones in this sample may be carry-over from other donors' samples.

V and J are TRBV25-1 and TRBJ2-5; TRBD2 agrees at 12 bases. The CDR3 contains 14 residues. V was clipped by 11 bases and J by 5 bases; unmatched bases: 9. CDR1 is MGHDK, CDR2 SYGVNS, per germline. Here the CDR3 DNA reads TGTGCCCACGCTCTAGCGGGGGGGATGGAGACCCAGTACTTC. Translated, it gives CAHALAGGMETQYF.

This clonotype was counted many times. This chain joins TRBV4-3 and TRBJ2-3; 7 bases are a match to TRBD1. Per germline, CDR1 LGHNA and CDR2 YSLEER. The CDR3 contains 15 residues. After removal of 3 bases from V and 6 bases from J, the junction contained 9 bases not matched to a gene. DNA for the CDR3: TGCGCCAGCAGCCACACACTTGACAGGGAGGATACGCAGTATTTT. Translation: CASSHTLDREDTQYF.

This clonotype was seen repeatedly, ten times or more. The chain recombines TRBV19 with TRBJ2-7; D possibly matches TRBD1 or TRBD2 (5 bases each). The V end lost 1 base, the J end lost 5 bases, and 15 bases lay between the germline ends. This CDR3 is built from 15 residues. The V gene's germline CDR1 is LNHDA and CDR2 SQIVND (reference sequence). The CDR3 nucleotides are TGTGCCAGTAGTATAGGGGGGTATTCCGGACACGAGCAGTACTTC. This sequence encodes CASSIGGYSGHEQYF.

With regard to this clonotype: This may be a read error, as it is one base from a much larger clone. The genes are TRBV5-1 and TRBJ2-3; TRBD2 agrees at 9 bases. The CDR3 sequence is 15 residues long. J lost 10 bases, V lost 7 bases, and 16 bases had no gene match. CDR1 and CDR2 (germline): SGHRS, YFSETQ. The CDR3 here is CASAPLAGEGDAQYF. CDR3 in DNA: TGCGCCAGCGCGCCCTTAGCGGGAGAGGGGGATGCGCAGTATTTT.

This clonotype showed up many times. CDR3 residues: CASSLGVALSVNEQFF. The CDR3 DNA is TGTGCCAGCAGTTTAGGGGTAGCGCTCTCAGTGAATGAGCAGTTCTTC. The gene calls are TRBV12-3 or TRBV12-4 and TRBJ2-1, with D possibly TRBD2 on 5 matching bases. V lost 1 base and J 7 bases, leaving 17 bases between the germline ends. The CDR3 is 16 residues long.

This clonotype was observed at least ten times. At one end the junction does not follow the germline gene, possibly because of a read error. The rearrangement uses TRBV30 and TRBJ2-7, with D perhaps TRBD1 or TRBD2 (5 bases each). This CDR3 region has 13 residues. From germline, CDR1 is GTSNPN and CDR2 SVGIG (reference sequence). As DNA, the CDR3 is TGTGCCTGGAGTGGAGACTCGGTCGGGGCCAGCCACTTC. Protein: CAWSGDSVGASHF. Filled out from reference TRBV30 and TRBJ2-7, the complete variable domain reads SQTIHQWPATLVQPVGSPLSLECTVEGTSNPNLYWYRQAAGRGLQLLFYSVGIGQISSEVPQNLSASRPQDRQFILSSKKLLLSDSGFYLCAWSGDSVGASHFGPGTRLTVT.

This clonotype was counted many times. The V and J genes are TRBV5-8 and TRBJ2-5; D might be TRBD2 (7 bases). CDR3 length equals 17 residues. CDR1 and CDR2 (germline): SGHTS, YDEGEE. Between the trimmed V and J ends, which lost 2 bases and 2 bases, there was a span of 19 bases. This chain's CDR3 is CASSLKGVGGGQETQYF. The CDR3 DNA reads TGTGCCAGCAGCTTAAAAGGGGTGGGAGGGGGACAAGAGACCCAGTACTTC.

This clonotype has a count of ten or more. This chain links TRBV18 with TRBJ1-2; D gene ambiguous. Trimming removed 3 bases from V and 8 bases from J, with 13 bases in between. This CDR3 is 13 amino acids long. CDR1 is KGHSH, CDR2 LQKENI, per germline. CDR3 in amino acids: CASSPIDRGGYTF. CDR3 nucleotides: TGTGCCAGCTCACCGATCGACCGAGGGGGCTACACCTTC.

The sample holds many counts of this clonotype. This chain links TRBV5-1 with TRBJ2-3, with TRBD2 as a possible D gene (7 bases). The CDR3 is made up of 15 amino acids. Germline CDR1 is SGHRS and CDR2 is YFSETQ. The ends were cut back, 4 bases at V and 3 bases at J, with 15 bases in the middle. The CDR3 spells CASSQGGGGTDTQYF. The CDR3 region has the DNA TGCGCCAGCAGCCAAGGGGGGGGAGGGACAGATACGCAGTATTTT.

This clonotype occurred many times. This chain links TRBV20-1 with TRBJ1-2, with D unclear. Germline V CDR1 and CDR2: DFQATT, SNEGSKA (reference sequence). The CDR3 has 13 amino acids. V dropped 1 base and J dropped 8 bases, with 14 bases sitting between them. CDR3 residues: CSARAPGGRGYTF. CDR3 nucleotide sequence: TGCAGTGCTAGAGCCCCGGGAGGCAGGGGCTACACCTTC.

Comments on this clonotype: At one of its ends the junction is not consistent with the germline gene, which may arise from a read error. The chain combines TRBV7-8 with TRBJ2-5; D perhaps matches TRBD2 (5 bases). The germline gives CDR1 SGHVS, CDR2 FQNEAQ. The CDR3 has 13 amino acids. CDR3 sequence reads: CASSPGLQEAQYF. The CDR3 DNA reads as TGTGCTAGCAGCCCGGGATTACAAGAGGCCCAGTACTTC. Looking up the rest from reference TRBV7-8 and TRBJ2-5 gives the full variable domain: GAGVSQSPRYKVAKRGQDVALRCDPISGHVSLFWYQQALGQGPEFLTYFQNEAQLDKSGLPSDRFFAERPEGSVSTLKIQRTQQEDSAVYLCASSPGLQEAQYFGPGTRLLVL.

This clonotype showed up many times. The junction departs from the called germline gene at one end, perhaps through a read error. J is TRBJ2-5 and V is TRBV7-9; 7 bases align to TRBD1. Germline CDR1 SEHNR, CDR2 FQNEAQ (reference sequence). This CDR3 spans 15 amino acids. The CDR3 nucleotides read TGTGCCAGCAGCTTATACTGGGGACAGCAAGAGACCCAGCACTTC. Its protein product is CASSLYWGQQETQHF.

Notes on this clonotype: This may be a read error: a much more frequent sequence differs by one nucleotide. The rearrangement uses TRBV20-1 and TRBJ2-2; 10 bases match TRBD2. The CDR3 sequence is 16 residues long. The junction had 6 bases not matched to a gene; V was cut back by 1 base and J by 4 bases. Germline lookup yields CDR1 DFQATT and CDR2 SNEGSKA (reference sequence). The CDR3 loop reads CSARGLAGSTTGELFF. In DNA, the CDR3 is TGCAGTGCTAGAGGACTAGCGGGTTCGACCACCGGGGAGCTGTTTTTT.

This clonotype was recorded many times. CDR3: CASRGGEGLPLHF. In nucleotides, the CDR3 is TGTGCCAGCAGAGGGGGGGAAGGACTACCCCTCCACTTT. The chain combines TRBV6-2 or TRBV6-3 with TRBJ1-6; D possibly corresponds to TRBD1 (6 bases). CDR1 is MNHEY and CDR2 is SVGEGT in the germline V gene. Trimming shortened V by 6 bases and J by 12 bases, and 15 bases separated the two germline ends. This CDR3 region has 13 residues.

The rearrangement joins TRBV7-2 to TRBJ1-6; TRBD1 agrees at 11 bases. The CDR3 has 15 amino acids. V was clipped by 5 bases and J by 9 bases; unmatched bases: 6. CDR1 is SGHTA, CDR2 FQGNSA, per germline. The chain's CDR3 is CASSLDRGLGSPLHF. The CDR3 DNA is TGTGCCAGCAGCCTGGACAGGGGGCTTGGTTCACCCCTCCACTTT.

This clonotype was found a few times. V gene TRBV4-3 combines with J gene TRBJ2-2, with 10 bases aligning to TRBD2. Losses at the gene ends were 5 bases for V and 5 bases for J; bases not matched to a gene: 5. The CDR3 runs 15 residues. Per the germline V gene, CDR1 is LGHNA and CDR2 is YSLEER. The CDR3 is CASSDTSGATGELFF. The CDR3 bases are TGCGCCAGCAGCGATACTAGCGGGGCTACCGGGGAGCTGTTTTTT.

This clonotype has ten or more counts. In DNA form, the CDR3 reads TGCAGTGCCAACTCCGGGACAGGGGAGAGAGGGCAGTACTTC. Its translation: CSANSGTGERGQYF. The rearrangement uses TRBV20-1 and TRBJ2-7; 10 bases align to TRBD1. V lost 6 bases to trimming and J lost 9 bases; unmatched junction nucleotides: 14. The CDR3 length is 14 residues. CDR1 and CDR2 (germline): DFQATT, SNEGSKA (reference sequence).

This clonotype occurred many times. This chain connects TRBV2 to TRBJ1-2; D unresolved. The V gene lost 6 bases and the J gene lost 8 bases, with 13 bases spanning the gap. Germline V lookup: CDR1 SNHLY, CDR2 FYNNEI. The CDR3 is made up of 12 amino acids. The CDR3 is CASSQILEGYTF. As DNA, the CDR3 is TGTGCCAGCAGCCAAATCCTCGAAGGCTACACCTTC.

This clonotype was counted at least ten times. The chain carries TRBV15 and TRBJ1-5; 9 positions match TRBD1. Germline loops: CDR1 LNHNV, CDR2 YYDKDF (reference sequence). The CDR3 covers 15 residues. Germline trimming cut 6 bases from V and 1 base from J; bases unmatched to any gene: 4. CDR3 loop: CATRTGGMSNQPQHF. CDR3 sequence (DNA): TGTGCCACCAGGACAGGGGGGATGAGCAATCAGCCCCAGCATTTT.

The chain uses TRBV28 and TRBJ2-7; D is undetermined. The CDR3 extends over 13 amino acids. The germline V gene encodes CDR1 MDHEN and CDR2 SYDVKM. Trimming took 0 bases from V and 4 from J, leaving 7 bases between them. This CDR3 is CASSLCLIYEQYF. The DNA of the CDR3 is TGTGCCAGCAGTTTATGCTTGATTTACGAGCAGTACTTC. Full variable domain (rest looked up from reference TRBV28 and TRBJ2-7): DVKVTQSSRYLVKRTGEKVFLECVQDMDHENMFWYRQDPGLGLRLIYFSYDVKMKEKGDIPEGYSVSREKKERFSLILESASTNQTSMYLCASSLCLIYEQYFGPGTRLTVT.

Turning to this clonotype: Its ends do not fully match the called genes, so a read error is possible. This sequence joins TRBV20-1 and TRBJ2-1; TRBD1 aligns across 9 bases. Germline CDR1 reads DFQATT; CDR2 reads SNEGSKA (reference sequence). This CDR3 contains 14 residues. Here the CDR3 reads CGASTGTGTNEQFF. DNA for the CDR3: TGCGGTGCTTCCACCGGGACAGGGACCAATGAGCAGTTCTTC.

The chain employs TRBV15 and TRBJ1-4; D is unclear. The CDR3 has 14 residues. Trimming left V 3 bases short and J 5 bases short, with 10 bases between. From germline, CDR1 is LNHNV and CDR2 YYDKDF (reference sequence). The CDR3 spells CATSSIPYNEKLFF. CDR3 coding DNA: TGTGCCACCAGCAGTATCCCATACAATGAAAAACTGTTTTTT.

The chain links TRBV4-1 to TRBJ2-1; 8 bases are a match to TRBD1. Germline CDR1 is MGHRA and CDR2 is YSYEKL. This CDR3 contains 15 residues. With V trimmed by 0 bases and J by 3 bases, 1 base remained unmatched. CDR3 protein: CASSQEDRGYNEQFF. Written as DNA, the CDR3 is TGCGCCAGCAGCCAAGAAGACAGGGGCTACAATGAGCAGTTCTTC.

This clonotype was seen many times. V usage is TRBV5-6 and J usage is TRBJ1-4; no reliable D call. This CDR3 contains 16 residues. With 1 base removed from V and 0 bases from J, the gap between germline ends came to 10 bases. The germline V gene has CDR1 SGHDT and CDR2 YYEEEE. The CDR3 here is CASSLLGPSTNEKLFF. As DNA, the CDR3 is TGTGCCAGCAGCTTGCTCGGACCATCAACTAATGAAAAACTGTTTTTT. The full variable domain, in which reference TRBV5-6 and TRBJ1-4 provide the parts outside the CDR3, is DAGVTQSPTHLIKTRGQQVTLRCSPKSGHDTVSWYQQALGQGPQFIFQYYEEEERQRGNFPDRFSGHQFPNYSSELNVNALLLGDSALYLCASSLLGPSTNEKLFFGSGTQLSVL.

This clonotype was detected many times. The chain recombines TRBV10-3 with TRBJ2-7; 9 bases align to TRBD1. V shed 10 bases, J shed 0 bases, and the junction held 13 bases outside the gene matches. CDR1 is ENHRY and CDR2 is SYGVKD in the germline V gene. The CDR3 consists of 16 residues. CDR3 loop: CATERTGAALSYEQYF. In DNA, the CDR3 is TGTGCCACCGAGAGGACAGGGGCCGCCCTCTCCTACGAGCAGTACTTC.

The V gene is TRBV20-1, the J gene TRBJ1-2, with 8 nucleotides matching TRBD1. The length of the CDR3 is 17 residues. The V and J ends lost 2 bases and 3 bases, in that order; junction bases with no gene match: 14. Germline V gene lookup returns CDR1 DFQATT and CDR2 SNEGSKA (reference sequence). CDR3 in amino acids: CSARRTGSYEQYYGYTF. DNA for the CDR3: TGCAGTGCTAGAAGGACAGGGTCCTACGAGCAGTACTATGGCTACACCTTC.

This clonotype was counted between two and nine times. The J gene is TRBJ2-5, the V gene TRBV6-2 or TRBV6-3, with D tentatively TRBD1 or TRBD2 (5 bases each). The germline V gene has CDR1 MNHEY and CDR2 SVGEGT. V shed 0 bases and J shed 3 bases, with 17 bases lying between them. CDR3 length: 17 amino acids. The CDR3 loop reads CASSYSRSGGPEETQYF. The CDR3 DNA is TGTGCCAGCAGTTACTCGAGGTCTGGGGGACCAGAAGAGACCCAGTACTTC.

This clonotype was picked up many times. The V gene is TRBV20-1, the J gene TRBJ1-6, with a tentative D call TRBD1 (6 bases). Germline values: CDR1 DFQATT, CDR2 SNEGSKA (reference sequence). The V and J ends lost 5 bases and 5 bases respectively, with 13 bases between them. CDR3 length: 14 residues. CDR3 loop: CSAGFGGHNSPLHF. The CDR3 coding sequence is TGCAGTGCTGGCTTCGGGGGCCATAATTCACCCCTCCACTTT.

This clonotype was seen many times. The rearrangement links TRBV11-2 to TRBJ1-2; 7 bases map to TRBD1. CDR1 and CDR2 from the germline V gene are SGHAT and FQNNGV. The V segment lost 1 base and the J segment 3 bases; nucleotides outside the gene matches: 5. CDR3 length equals 15 residues. CDR3 residues: CASSLAPGGDYGYTF. CDR3 nucleotides: TGTGCCAGCAGCTTAGCCCCAGGGGGTGACTATGGCTACACCTTC.

This clonotype was counted ten times or more. J is TRBJ1-5 and V is TRBV19, with unresolved D. This CDR3 is built from 16 residues. Trimming removed 4 bases at V and 0 bases at J, with 13 bases between. Germline CDR1 reads LNHDA; CDR2 reads SQIVND (reference sequence). CDR3: CASSNSRADSNQPQHF. The CDR3 DNA reads TGTGCCAGTAGTAATTCTAGAGCAGATAGCAATCAGCCCCAGCATTTT.

This clonotype has ten or more counts. V gene TRBV2 combines with J gene TRBJ1-6; D possibly corresponds to TRBD1 (6 bases). The V gene's germline CDR1 is SNHLY and CDR2 FYNNEI. The CDR3 is 15 residues long. V was clipped by 4 bases and J by 6 bases, with 13 bases between them. CDR3 region: CASSVRGGVNSPLHF. The CDR3 bases are TGTGCCAGCAGTGTGCGGGGGGGCGTTAATTCACCCCTCCACTTT.

This clonotype was picked up many times. V gene TRBV18 combines with J gene TRBJ1-2; possibly TRBD1 for D (5 bases). The germline V gene encodes CDR1 KGHSH and CDR2 LQKENI. The CDR3 has 11 residues. V dropped 3 bases and J dropped 6 bases, with 5 bases sitting between them. The DNA for the CDR3 is TGTGCCAGCTCACCGGGGCATGGCTACACCTTC. Translating it yields CASSPGHGYTF.